The sequence of this T cell receptor beta chain was determined in a study of cytomegalovirus exposure and HLA in healthy donors. Profiling relied on immunoSEQ multiplex PCR, and the TCRdb table lists in-frame clones only, not all of them. The sample consists of fewer than 200,000 clones, less than 85% of them appearing once. The J segment lost 2 bases and the V segment lost 4 bases, leaving 10 bases of the junction unmatched. The CDR3 runs 16 residues. Germline loops: CDR1 MGHRA, CDR2 YSYEKL. Study-level results: In the 95 to 150 validation repertoires, about 94% of cluster scores exceeded 0, per a later analysis. TCR beta chains numbering roughly 150 were designated cytomegalovirus-associated. Most TCR sequences were seen very rarely across donors, but some public TCRs occurred in many. Confirmation in vitro established that three CMV-associated chains were specific for CMV antigens.

As for this clone: Its target is not known.

V is TRBV4-1 and J is TRBJ1-2, with 7 bases identical to TRBD1. Sequencing was carried out using PBMCs. The receptor's source is a man aged 18 to 29 in good health and CMV-seropositive. In DNA, the CDR3 is TGCGCCAGCAGCCGTCCGGGACAGCTCTTGAACTATGGCTACACCTTC. This gives the protein CASSRPGQLLNYGYTF.